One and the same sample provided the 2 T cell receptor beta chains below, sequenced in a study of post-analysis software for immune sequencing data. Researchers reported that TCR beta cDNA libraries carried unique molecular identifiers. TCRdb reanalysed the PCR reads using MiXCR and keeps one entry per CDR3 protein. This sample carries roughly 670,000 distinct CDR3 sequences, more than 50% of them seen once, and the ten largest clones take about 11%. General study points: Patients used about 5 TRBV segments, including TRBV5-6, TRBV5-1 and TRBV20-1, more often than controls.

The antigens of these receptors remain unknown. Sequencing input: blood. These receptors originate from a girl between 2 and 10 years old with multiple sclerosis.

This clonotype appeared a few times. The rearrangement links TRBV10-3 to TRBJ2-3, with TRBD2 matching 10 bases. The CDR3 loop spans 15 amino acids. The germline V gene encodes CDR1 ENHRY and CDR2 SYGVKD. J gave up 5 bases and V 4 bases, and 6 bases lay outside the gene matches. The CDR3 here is CAISGAGGRGDTQYF. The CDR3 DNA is TGTGCCATCAGTGGAGCGGGGGGGCGAGGAGATACGCAGTATTTT.

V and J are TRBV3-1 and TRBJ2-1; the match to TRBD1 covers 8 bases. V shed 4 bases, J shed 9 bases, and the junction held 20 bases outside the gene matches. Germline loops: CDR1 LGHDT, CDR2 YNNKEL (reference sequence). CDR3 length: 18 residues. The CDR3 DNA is TGTGCCAGCAGCCCAAACACAGGGGGACTTCCATCCTATAGTGAGCAGTTCTTC. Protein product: CASSPNTGGLPSYSEQFF.